The rows below give T cell receptor beta chains drawn from one sample of a study of T cells in Graves' hyperthyroidism and ophthalmopathy. Via MiXCR, TCRdb re-called the multiplex PCR reads, giving one row per CDR3 protein. The sample lists roughly 240,000 distinct CDR3 sequences; about 16% were seen once. The sample taken for sequencing was blood. These receptors came from a young woman with Graves' ophthalmopathy. CDR3s leave out the opening cysteine and the closing phenylalanine or tryptophan. The order of the fields is clone size, J gene, V gene, CDR3 protein. Size is stated for part of the rows, as once, few or many counts, or as a class when the clone is expanded.

many TRBJ1-3 TRBV30 AWSVWSSGNTIY
many TRBJ2-7 TRBV2 ASRASHSYEQY
many TRBJ2-5 TRBV27 ASSLTLAGAWKTQY
many TRBJ2-1 TRBV30 ALPREGTYNEQF
many TRBJ2-7 TRBV2 ASRQNSYEQY
many TRBJ1-5 TRBV12-3/TRBV12-4 ASSTGTSTQH
many TRBJ1-4 TRBV12-3/TRBV12-4 ASSNTLRSEKLF
. TRBJ2-5 TRBV9 ASSIGAVDNQETQY
. TRBJ1-1 TRBV6-1 ASGREDRLNTEAF
many TRBJ2-7 TRBV5-1 ASSLVRTGTYEQY
many TRBJ2-5 TRBV24-1 ATSDTGRKETQY
many TRBJ1-2 TRBV20-1 SARERDYGYT
few TRBJ2-3 TRBV19 ASSIDGGTSGTGDTQY
. TRBJ2-7 TRBV19 ASSPGPGPSYEQY
. TRBJ1-3 TRBV19 ASSAAGGTGNTIY
few TRBJ1-5 TRBV19 ASTGRNQPQH
many TRBJ1-5 TRBV10-3 AISESTGNQPQH
few TRBJ2-1 TRBV9 ASSVGGPINEQF
. TRBJ1-3 TRBV4-1 ASSQDAGWDGNTIY
many TRBJ1-5 TRBV28 ASSLDGNQPQH
many TRBJ1-4 TRBV5-1 ASSPGSTRVVELF
many TRBJ1-1 TRBV10-3 AISGFGDTEAF
many TRBJ1-6 TRBV6-2/TRBV6-3 ASREDGGYNSPLH
many TRBJ2-3 TRBV12-3/TRBV12-4 ASSIRGMDTQY
. TRBJ1-5 TRBV19 ASSKGSNQPQH
many TRBJ1-2 TRBV18 ASSPDYGYT
many TRBJ2-3 TRBV3-1 ASSQDRRGSSTDTQY
many TRBJ2-5 TRBV20-1 SAAGTSGRAGETQY
many TRBJ2-7 TRBV6-2/TRBV6-3 ASSRLGLAGGPYEQY
many TRBJ1-2 TRBV28 ASSPGQGFGYT
many TRBJ2-3 TRBV10-3 AISDRGKTDTQY
. TRBJ2-7 TRBV7-9 ASSLDPWTGSSYEQY
few TRBJ2-7 TRBV25-1 ASSELGSYEQY
. TRBJ2-3 TRBV6-5 ASSVSIMTDTQY
many TRBJ2-5 TRBV7-9 ASSLGGPQETQY
many TRBJ2-5 TRBV6-5 ASSYSRTGVSETQY
few TRBJ1-4 TRBV2 ASGAFATNEKLF
many TRBJ2-1 TRBV3-2 ASIAGQVERGSYNEQF
many TRBJ1-1 TRBV19 ASSIGTQGEAF
many TRBJ2-1 TRBV20-1 SAPLGLAGVHEQF
. TRBJ2-3 TRBV29-1 SVEDWGQGTDTQY
many TRBJ1-4 TRBV20-1 SANDRDSEKLF
many TRBJ1-1 TRBV7-2 ASSLYQRNTEAF
many TRBJ2-1 TRBV28 ASSIHNEQF
many TRBJ2-4 TRBV2 ASSDLDFNIQY
many TRBJ1-2 TRBV6-1 ASSPRRGYT
many TRBJ2-7 TRBV6-1 AASPIAGTYEQY
many TRBJ1-5 TRBV4-1 ASSQDPGGGGSGQPQH
many TRBJ1-4 TRBV5-1 ASSLGRVASNEKLF